Listed below are T cell receptor beta chains from one sample, sequenced in a study of siplizumab effects on memory and regulatory T cells. Here immunoSEQ multiplex PCR was the method, and the copy in TCRdb shows in-frame clones only, minus some. Of about 50,000 clones listed, over 85% are singletons. The sample taken for sequencing was CD8+ T cells sorted from blood. The receptors were sampled from a human donor in good health. Both conserved end residues are part of each CDR3. A D gene is named only where the DNA matches it firmly. Not every row has a clone size; where given, it reads once, few, many or a size class.

d_gene,v_gene,j_gene,abundance,CDR3aa,CDR3nt
.,TRBV6-5,TRBJ1-5,.,CASSYPGTVQPQHF,TGTGCCAGCAGTTACCCGGGGACGGTTCAGCCCCAGCATTTT
TRBD2,TRBV4-1,TRBJ2-3,.,CASSPLRLAGGFGTDTQYF,TGCGCCAGCAGCCCCCTCAGACTAGCGGGAGGCTTCGGGACAGATACGCAGTATTTT
.,TRBV11-2,TRBJ1-1,once,CASSGDFRRGTEAFF,TGTGCCAGCAGCGGGGACTTCAGAAGGGGCACTGAAGCTTTCTTT
TRBD2,TRBV14,TRBJ2-3,.,CASSERAGFTDTQYF,TGTGCCAGCAGCGAGAGAGCGGGATTCACAGATACGCAGTATTTT
.,TRBV6-5,TRBJ2-2,.,CASSYRQNTGELFF,TGTGCCAGCAGTTATAGGCAGAACACCGGGGAGCTGTTTTTT
TRBD1,TRBV5-1,TRBJ2-7,.,CASSLDRAQEQYF,TGCGCCAGCAGCCTAGACAGGGCCCAAGAGCAGTACTTC
TRBD1,TRBV18,TRBJ1-2,.,CASSPRDRGIPNYGYTF,TGTGCCAGCTCACCTCGTGACAGGGGAATTCCTAACTATGGCTACACCTTC
TRBD2,TRBV5-1,TRBJ2-2,once,CASSLEYQRDSTGELFF,TGCGCCAGCAGCTTGGAATATCAGCGGGACTCCACCGGGGAGCTGTTTTTT
.,TRBV28,TRBJ2-7,.,CASSVSGRSFSEQYF,TGTGCCAGCAGTGTTTCCGGAAGGTCCTTTAGCGAGCAGTACTTC
.,TRBV14,TRBJ2-7,.,CASSLNYEQYF,TGTGCCAGCAGCCTAAACTACGAGCAGTACTTC
.,TRBV6-6,TRBJ2-1,once,CASSYSPGKEQFF,TGTGCCAGCAGTTACTCGCCGGGAAAGGAGCAGTTCTTC
.,TRBV4-1,TRBJ2-1,.,CASSLGLLASSYNEQFF,TGCGCCAGCAGCCTGGGGTTGCTAGCGAGCTCCTACAATGAGCAGTTCTTC
.,TRBV4-1,TRBJ2-5,.,CASSRDPTLQETQYF,TGCGCCAGCAGCCGAGACCCTACACTCCAAGAGACCCAGTACTTC
.,TRBV11-1,TRBJ2-2,once,CASSLPGADHANTGELFF,TGTGCCAGCAGCCTCCCCGGTGCGGATCATGCTAACACCGGGGAGCTGTTTTTT
TRBD2,TRBV6-6,TRBJ2-3,.,CASSDGTSADTQYF,TGTGCCAGCAGTGACGGGACTAGCGCAGATACGCAGTATTTT
.,TRBV28,TRBJ2-7,.,CASSDRRSSYEQYF,TGTGCCAGCAGTGACAGGAGATCCTCCTACGAGCAGTACTTC
TRBD1,TRBV7-6,TRBJ1-2,.,CASSRGGTGSGYTF,TGTGCCAGCAGCCGAGGGGGGACAGGAAGTGGCTACACCTTC
.,TRBV10-3,TRBJ2-5,.,CAISDVGGRKTQYF,TGTGCCATCAGTGACGTGGGTGGTAGAAAGACCCAGTACTTC
.,TRBV19,TRBJ2-1,.,CASSIASGPQFF,TGTGCCAGTAGTATAGCTTCCGGACCTCAGTTCTTC
TRBD2,TRBV2,TRBJ2-7,.,CASSPPTSGSPSGYEQYF,TGTGCCAGCAGTCCGCCGACTAGCGGGAGCCCATCGGGTTACGAGCAGTACTTC
.,TRBV9,TRBJ1-1,.,CASSAVGGNTEAFF,TGTGCCAGCAGTGCCGTTGGGGGAAACACTGAAGCTTTCTTT
.,TRBV5-5,TRBJ1-1,.,CASLTNTEAFF,TGTGCCAGCCTCACCAACACTGAAGCTTTCTTT